These 10 T cell receptor beta chains were all obtained from the same sample, sequenced in a study of blood T cell repertoires in COVID-19. Data came from immunoSEQ multiplex PCR; TCRdb stores just in-frame clones and leaves some out. The table lists about 44,000 clones, roughly 84% of them singletons. The sequenced material came from peripheral blood. The receptor source for this set is a woman between 70 and 85 years old with acute or convalescent COVID-19.

CDR3: CASSYLGGEQYF. DNA for the CDR3: TGTGCCAGCAGTTACTTGGGGGGAGAGCAGTACTTC. V and J are TRBV6-5 and TRBJ2-7, with D possibly matching TRBD2 (6 bases). CDR1 MNHEY and CDR2 SVGAGI come from the germline V gene. V lost 1 base, J lost 7 bases, and 8 bases lay in between. This CDR3 has 12 residues.

J is TRBJ1-3 and V is TRBV20-1, with 7 bases fitting TRBD1. With 3 bases clipped from V and 3 bases from J, the junction kept 8 bases outside the gene matches. CDR3 size: 15 residues. CDR1 is DFQATT and CDR2 is SNEGSKA in the germline V gene (reference sequence). CDR3 sequence reads: CSASSIGGFGNTIYF. In DNA, the CDR3 is TGCAGTGCTAGTTCCATAGGGGGCTTTGGAAACACCATATATTTT.

V gene TRBV11-2 combines with J gene TRBJ2-5; D perhaps matches TRBD1 (6 bases). The V and J ends lost 4 bases and 8 bases respectively, with 20 bases between them. CDR1 and CDR2 from the germline V gene are SGHAT and FQNNGV. The CDR3 sequence is 15 residues long. The DNA for the CDR3 is TGTGCCAGCAGCTCAACAGGGTTCGTATATAGTACCCAGTACTTC. Its translation is CASSSTGFVYSTQYF.

This clone was recorded once. The CDR3 nucleotides read TGTGCCAGCTCACCGGGGGCGAAGGTTTTCTACGAGCAGTACTTC. This translates into CASSPGAKVFYEQYF. V is TRBV18 and J is TRBJ2-7; D possibly corresponds to TRBD1 (6 bases). The CDR3 runs 15 residues. Germline V gene data show CDR1 as KGHSH and CDR2 as LQKENI. Trimming pared 3 bases from V and 3 bases from J, leaving 15 bases between.

The chain couples TRBV3-1 (or the pseudogene TRBV3-2) to TRBJ1-2; 11 positions match TRBD1. Germline CDR1 is LGHDT and CDR2 is YNNKEL (reference sequence). This CDR3 contains 14 residues. J lost 8 bases, V lost 5 bases, and 7 bases had no gene match. The CDR3, as DNA: TGTGCCAGCAGCTTCGGACAGGGGGCTGGCGGCTACACCTTC. This translates into CASSFGQGAGGYTF.

The chain is built from TRBV3-1 (or the pseudogene TRBV3-2) and TRBJ1-4; D remains ambiguous. The germline V gene encodes CDR1 LGHDT and CDR2 YNNKEL (reference sequence). V lost 1 base and J lost 8, with 14 bases in between. This CDR3 contains 15 residues. The CDR3: CASSQALLSREKLFF. CDR3 sequence (DNA): TGTGCCAGCAGCCAAGCGCTATTGTCCAGGGAAAAACTGTTTTTT.

The CDR3 coding sequence is TGTGCCAGCAGCGCACTTCGGACTAGCGGGACCAGCAATGAGCAGTTCTTC. Protein sequence: CASSALRTSGTSNEQFF. J is TRBJ2-1 and V is TRBV2, with 12 bases lining up with TRBD2. Germline trimming cut 6 bases from V and 6 bases from J; bases unmatched to any gene: 12. Germline-derived CDR1 and CDR2 are SNHLY and FYNNEI. The CDR3 is made up of 17 amino acids.

The rearrangement uses TRBV11-3 and TRBJ2-7, with D perhaps TRBD1 (5 bases). CDR3 length equals 13 residues. V lost 5 bases to trimming and J lost 4 bases, with 12 bases between them. The germline gives CDR1 SGHNT, CDR2 YENEEA. The CDR3 sequence: CASSRPGIYEQYF. CDR3 DNA: TGTGCCAGCAGCAGACCAGGGATTTACGAGCAGTACTTC.

V gene TRBV7-9 combines with J gene TRBJ1-4; TRBD1 matches 11 bases. The ends lost 3 bases at V and 8 bases at J; junction bases unmatched: 8. Looked up from germline, CDR1 is SEHNR and CDR2 is FQNEAQ (reference sequence). The CDR3 length is 16 residues. The CDR3 region is CASSFGQGARAEKLFF. The CDR3 nucleotides are TGTGCCAGCAGCTTCGGACAGGGGGCTAGAGCCGAAAAACTGTTTTTT.

The chain employs TRBV3-1 (or the pseudogene TRBV3-2) and TRBJ2-2; D might be TRBD2 (5 bases). This CDR3 is 15 amino acids long. V was shortened by 5 bases and J by 2 bases, with 12 bases between the two germline ends. Germline-derived CDR1 and CDR2 are LGHDT and YNNKEL (reference sequence). The CDR3 loop reads CASSTSGINTGELFF. CDR3 sequence (DNA): TGTGCCAGCAGCACCTCGGGGATAAACACCGGGGAGCTGTTTTTT.